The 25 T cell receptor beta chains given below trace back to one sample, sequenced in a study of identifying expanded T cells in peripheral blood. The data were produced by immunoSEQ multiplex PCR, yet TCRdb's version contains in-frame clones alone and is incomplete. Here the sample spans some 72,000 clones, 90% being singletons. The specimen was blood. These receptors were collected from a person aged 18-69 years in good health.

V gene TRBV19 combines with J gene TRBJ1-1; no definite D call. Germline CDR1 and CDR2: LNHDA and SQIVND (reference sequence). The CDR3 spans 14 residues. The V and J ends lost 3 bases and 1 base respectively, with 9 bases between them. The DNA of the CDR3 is TGTGCCAGTAGTATTTCGCCACGGAACACTGAAGCTTTCTTT. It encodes CASSISPRNTEAFF. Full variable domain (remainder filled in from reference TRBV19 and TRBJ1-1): DGGITQSPKYLFRKEGQNVTLSCEQNLNHDAMYWYRQDPGQGLRLIYYSQIVNDFQKGDIAEGYSVSREKKESFPLTVTSAQKNPTAFYLCASSISPRNTEAFFGQGTRLTVV.

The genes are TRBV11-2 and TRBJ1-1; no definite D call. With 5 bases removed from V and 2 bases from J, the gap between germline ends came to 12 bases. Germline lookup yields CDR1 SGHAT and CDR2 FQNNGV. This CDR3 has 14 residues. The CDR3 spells CASSPSWGNTEAFF. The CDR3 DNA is TGTGCCAGCAGCCCGTCATGGGGTAACACTGAAGCTTTCTTT.

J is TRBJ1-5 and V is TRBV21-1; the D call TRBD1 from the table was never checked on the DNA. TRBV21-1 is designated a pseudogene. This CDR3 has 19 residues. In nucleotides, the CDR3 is TGTGCCAGCAGCAAAGTTTCCCGTCCCCGGACAGGGGGCAGCCAGCCCCAGCATTTT. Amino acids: CASSKVSRPRTGGSQPQHF.

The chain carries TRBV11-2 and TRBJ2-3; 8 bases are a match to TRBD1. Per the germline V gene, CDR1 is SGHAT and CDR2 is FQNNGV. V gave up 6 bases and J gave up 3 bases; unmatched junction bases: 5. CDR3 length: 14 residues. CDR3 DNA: TGTGCCAGCAGGGACAGGGTGGGAACAGATACGCAGTATTTT. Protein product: CASRDRVGTDTQYF.

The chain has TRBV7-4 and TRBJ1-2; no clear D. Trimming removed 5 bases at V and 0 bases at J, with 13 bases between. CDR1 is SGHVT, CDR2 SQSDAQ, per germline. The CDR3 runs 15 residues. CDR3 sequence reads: CASSPSVDPNYGYTF. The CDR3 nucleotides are TGTGCCAGCAGCCCCTCGGTCGACCCTAACTATGGCTACACCTTC.

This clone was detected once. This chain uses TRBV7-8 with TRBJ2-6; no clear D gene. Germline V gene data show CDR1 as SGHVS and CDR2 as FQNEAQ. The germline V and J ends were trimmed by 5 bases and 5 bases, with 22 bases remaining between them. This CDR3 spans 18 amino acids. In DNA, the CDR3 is TGTGCCAGCAGCAAGATAACTTACCCACAAAGTCGGGCCAACGTCCTGACTTTC. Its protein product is CASSKITYPQSRANVLTF.

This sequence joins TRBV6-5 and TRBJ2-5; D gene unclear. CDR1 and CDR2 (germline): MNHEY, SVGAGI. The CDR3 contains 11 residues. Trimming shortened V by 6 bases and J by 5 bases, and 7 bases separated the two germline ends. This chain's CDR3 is CASRRSETQYF. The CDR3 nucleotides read TGTGCCAGCAGAAGAAGTGAGACCCAGTACTTC.

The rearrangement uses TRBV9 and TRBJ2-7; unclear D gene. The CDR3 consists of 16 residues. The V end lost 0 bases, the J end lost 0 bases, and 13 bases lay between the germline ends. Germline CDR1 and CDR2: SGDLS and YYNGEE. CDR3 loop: CASSVDDRTSSYEQYF. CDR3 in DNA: TGTGCCAGCAGCGTAGATGACCGTACGAGCTCCTACGAGCAGTACTTC.

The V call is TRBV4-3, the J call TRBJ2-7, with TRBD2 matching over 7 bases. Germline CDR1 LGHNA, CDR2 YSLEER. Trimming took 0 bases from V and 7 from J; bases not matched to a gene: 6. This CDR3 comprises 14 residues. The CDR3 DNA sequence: TGCGCCAGCAGCCAAGATCGAGCGGGGTGGGAGCAGTACTTC. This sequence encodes CASSQDRAGWEQYF.

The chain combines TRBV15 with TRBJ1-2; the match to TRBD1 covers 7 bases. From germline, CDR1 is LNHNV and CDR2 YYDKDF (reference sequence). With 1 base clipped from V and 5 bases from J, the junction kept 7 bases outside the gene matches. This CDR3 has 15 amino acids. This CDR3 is CATSRVGTDFYGYTF. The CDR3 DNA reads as TGTGCCACCAGCAGAGTCGGGACAGACTTTTATGGCTACACCTTC.

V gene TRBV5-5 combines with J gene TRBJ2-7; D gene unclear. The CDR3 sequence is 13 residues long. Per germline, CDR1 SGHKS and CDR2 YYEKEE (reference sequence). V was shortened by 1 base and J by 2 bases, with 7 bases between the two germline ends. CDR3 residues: CASSLYSTYEQYF. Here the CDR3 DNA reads TGTGCCAGCAGCTTGTATTCGACCTACGAGCAGTACTTC.

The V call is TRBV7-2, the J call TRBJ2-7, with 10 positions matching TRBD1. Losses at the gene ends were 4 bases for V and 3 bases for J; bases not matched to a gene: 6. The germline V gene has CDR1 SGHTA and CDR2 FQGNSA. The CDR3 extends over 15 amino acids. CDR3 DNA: TGTGCCAGCAGCTGGGGGACAGGGGATTTCTACGAGCAGTACTTC. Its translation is CASSWGTGDFYEQYF.

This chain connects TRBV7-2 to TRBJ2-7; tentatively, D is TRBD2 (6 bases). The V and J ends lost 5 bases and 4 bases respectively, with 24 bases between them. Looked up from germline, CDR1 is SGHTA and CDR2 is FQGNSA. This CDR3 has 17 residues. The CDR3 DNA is TGTGCCAGCAGCCCCGACCTTAGCGGAATCGGAGGATACGAGCAGTACTTC. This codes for CASSPDLSGIGGYEQYF.

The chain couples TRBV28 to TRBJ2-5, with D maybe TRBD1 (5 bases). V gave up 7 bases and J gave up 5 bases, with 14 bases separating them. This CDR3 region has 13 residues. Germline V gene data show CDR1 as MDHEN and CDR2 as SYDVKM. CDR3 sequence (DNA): TGTGCCAGCACCTACTCAGGGTGGGAGACCCAGTACTTC. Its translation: CASTYSGWETQYF. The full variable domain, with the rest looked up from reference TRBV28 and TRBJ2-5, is DVKVTQSSRYLVKRTGEKVFLECVQDMDHENMFWYRQDPGLGLRLIYFSYDVKMKEKGDIPEGYSVSREKKERFSLILESASTNQTSMYLCASTYSGWETQYFGPGTRLLVL.

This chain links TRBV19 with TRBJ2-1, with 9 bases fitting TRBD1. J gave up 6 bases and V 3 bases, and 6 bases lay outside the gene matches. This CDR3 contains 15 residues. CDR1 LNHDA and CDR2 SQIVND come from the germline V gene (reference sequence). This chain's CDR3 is CASSIPSDRGNEQFF. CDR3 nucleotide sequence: TGTGCCAGTAGTATCCCCTCGGACAGGGGCAATGAGCAGTTCTTC.

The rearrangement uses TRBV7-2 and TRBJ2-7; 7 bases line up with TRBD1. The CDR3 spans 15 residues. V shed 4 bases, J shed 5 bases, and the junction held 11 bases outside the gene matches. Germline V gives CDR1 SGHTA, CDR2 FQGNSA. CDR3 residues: CASSYRQGLRNEQYF. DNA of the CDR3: TGTGCCAGCAGCTATCGACAGGGTTTGCGAAACGAGCAGTACTTC. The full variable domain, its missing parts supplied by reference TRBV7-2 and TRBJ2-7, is GAGVSQSPSNKVTEKGKDVELRCDPISGHTALYWYRQSLGQGLEFLIYFQGNSAPDKSGLPSDRFSAERTGGSVSTLTIQRTQQEDSAVYLCASSYRQGLRNEQYFGPGTRLTVT.

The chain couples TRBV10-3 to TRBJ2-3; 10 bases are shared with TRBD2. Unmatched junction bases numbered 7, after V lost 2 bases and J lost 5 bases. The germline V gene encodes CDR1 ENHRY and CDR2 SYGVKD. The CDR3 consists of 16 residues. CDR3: CAISEELAGARDTQYF. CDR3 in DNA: TGTGCCATCAGTGAGGAGCTAGCGGGAGCCCGAGATACGCAGTATTTT.

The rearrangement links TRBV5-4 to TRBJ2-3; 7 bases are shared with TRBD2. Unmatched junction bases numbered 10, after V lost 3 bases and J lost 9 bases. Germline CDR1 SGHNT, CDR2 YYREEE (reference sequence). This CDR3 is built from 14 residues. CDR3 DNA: TGTGCCAGCAGCTCGTCAGGACTAGGAGACACGCAGTATTTT. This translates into CASSSSGLGDTQYF.

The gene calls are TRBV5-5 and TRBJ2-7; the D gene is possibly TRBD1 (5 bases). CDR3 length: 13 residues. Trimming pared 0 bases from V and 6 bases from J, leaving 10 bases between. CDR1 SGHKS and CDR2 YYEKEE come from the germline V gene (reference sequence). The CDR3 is CASSLGQSREQYF. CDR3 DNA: TGTGCCAGCAGCTTGGGACAGTCCCGCGAGCAGTACTTC.

The CDR3 coding sequence is TGTGCCAGTAGCCCAACTAGCGGGGGGCTGGATACGCAGTATTTT. This sequence encodes CASSPTSGGLDTQYF. This chain links TRBV19 with TRBJ2-3, with 12 bases fitting TRBD2. This CDR3 has 15 amino acids. Germline V gene sequence: CDR1 LNHDA, CDR2 SQIVND (reference sequence). After removal of 6 bases from V and 6 bases from J, the junction contained 7 bases not matched to a gene.

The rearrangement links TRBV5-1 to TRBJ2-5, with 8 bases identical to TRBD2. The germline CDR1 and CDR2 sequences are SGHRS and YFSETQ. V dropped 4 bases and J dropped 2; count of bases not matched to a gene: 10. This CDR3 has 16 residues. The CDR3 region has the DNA TGCGCCAGCAGCCCCAAAGCGGGGGAGGCACAAGAGACCCAGTACTTC. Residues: CASSPKAGEAQETQYF.

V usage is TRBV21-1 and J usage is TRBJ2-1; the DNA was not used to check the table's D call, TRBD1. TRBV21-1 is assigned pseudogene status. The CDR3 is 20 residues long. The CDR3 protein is CASSTERPGGFICPGNEQFF. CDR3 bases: TGTGCCAGCAGCACCGAAAGACCAGGGGGGTTCATTTGTCCGGGCAATGAGCAGTTCTTC.

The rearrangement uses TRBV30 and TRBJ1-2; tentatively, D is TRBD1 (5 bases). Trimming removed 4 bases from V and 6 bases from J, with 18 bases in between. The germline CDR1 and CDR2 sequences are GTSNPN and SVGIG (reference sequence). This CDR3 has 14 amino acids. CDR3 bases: TGTGCCTGGATCCGGGGGGGAATTGCGAATGGCTACACCTTC. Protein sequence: CAWIRGGIANGYTF.

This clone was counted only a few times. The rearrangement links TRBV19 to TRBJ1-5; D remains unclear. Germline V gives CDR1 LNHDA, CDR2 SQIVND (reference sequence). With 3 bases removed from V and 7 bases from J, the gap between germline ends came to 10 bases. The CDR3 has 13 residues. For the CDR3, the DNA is TGTGCCAGTAGTATGAAGGGTAACCAGCCCCAGCATTTT. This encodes CASSMKGNQPQHF.

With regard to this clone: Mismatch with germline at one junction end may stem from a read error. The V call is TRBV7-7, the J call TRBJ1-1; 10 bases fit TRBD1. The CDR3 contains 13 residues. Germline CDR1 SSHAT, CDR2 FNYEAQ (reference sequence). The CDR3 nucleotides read TGTGCTAGCAGCGCGGACAGGGGGACTGAAGCTTTCTTT. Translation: CASSADRGTEAFF.